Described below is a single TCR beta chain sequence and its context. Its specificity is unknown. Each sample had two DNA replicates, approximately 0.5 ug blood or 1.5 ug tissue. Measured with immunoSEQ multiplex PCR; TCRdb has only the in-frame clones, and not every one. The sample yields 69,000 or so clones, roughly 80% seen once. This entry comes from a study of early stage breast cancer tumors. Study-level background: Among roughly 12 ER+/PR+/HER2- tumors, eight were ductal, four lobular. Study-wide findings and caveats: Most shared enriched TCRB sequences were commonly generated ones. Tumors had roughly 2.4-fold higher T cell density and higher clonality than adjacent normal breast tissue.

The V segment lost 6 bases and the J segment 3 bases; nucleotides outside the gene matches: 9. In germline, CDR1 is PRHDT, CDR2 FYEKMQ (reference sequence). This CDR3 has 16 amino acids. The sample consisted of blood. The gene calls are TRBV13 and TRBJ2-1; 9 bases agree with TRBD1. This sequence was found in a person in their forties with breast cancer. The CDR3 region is CASRAGTGTNYNEQFF. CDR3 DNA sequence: TGTGCCAGCAGGGCCGGGACAGGGACTAACTACAATGAGCAGTTCTTC. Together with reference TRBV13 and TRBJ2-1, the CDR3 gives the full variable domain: AAGVIQSPRHLIKEKRETATLKCYPIPRHDTVYWYQQGPGQDPQFLISFYEKMQSDKGSIPDRFSAQQFSDYHSELNMSSLELGDSALYFCASRAGTGTNYNEQFFGPGTRLTVL.